This T cell receptor beta chain was sequenced in a study of cytomegalovirus exposure and HLA in healthy donors. Study-level points and caveats: In a later analysis, parvovirus B19, influenza, CMV and Epstein-Barr virus appeared linked to several top co-occurrence clusters.

Only one count was recorded for this clone. Antigen specificity is unknown. Germline CDR1 SQVTM, CDR2 ANQGSEA. The CDR3 runs 14 residues. The V and J ends lost 2 bases and 3 bases, in that order; junction bases with no gene match: 3. The PCR employed 60 Vbeta primers together with 13 Jbeta primers. Using immunoSEQ multiplex PCR, the repertoire was profiled, and TCRdb retains in-frame clones only, with some absent. The sample includes approximately 140,000 clones, roughly 77% of them seen just once. This TCR came from a female donor in good health and CMV-seronegative. Material for sequencing was PBMCs. The J gene is TRBJ1-2, the V gene TRBV29-1; 10 bases fit TRBD1. In DNA, the CDR3 is TGCAGCGTTGAAAGGGGGACAGGGGACTATGGCTACACCTTC. It yields the protein CSVERGTGDYGYTF.